Listed below are T cell receptor beta chains from one sample, sequenced in a study of blood T cell repertoires in COVID-19. Assay used: immunoSEQ multiplex PCR; TCRdb lists only in-frame clones, some missing. The profile shows hundreds of thousands of clones, roughly 90% of them singletons. Sequenced material: peripheral blood. These receptors originate from a man in his forties with acute or convalescent COVID-19. Both conserved end residues are part of each CDR3. The D gene is left open where the match is weak. Clone size appears in some rows only: once, few, many, or a class for an expanded clone.

clone_size j_call v_call d_call cdr3_nt cdr3_aa
. TRBJ1-6 TRBV2 . TGTGCCAGCAGAACCAACAGCTACGATAATTCACCCCTCCACTTT CASRTNSYDNSPLHF
few TRBJ2-5 TRBV2 TRBD2 TGTGCCAGCAGTGACCCTAGCGGGACCCGGGGGACCCAGTACTTC CASSDPSGTRGTQYF
. TRBJ2-3 TRBV9 TRBD1 TGTGCCAGCAGCGAAAAACAGGGGTTGGCAGATACGCAGTATTTT CASSEKQGLADTQYF
. TRBJ2-3 TRBV10-3 TRBD1 TGTGCCATCAGTGAGCCCAGGACCGGACAGGGGCCAAAGGCAGATACGCAGTATTTT CAISEPRTGQGPKADTQYF
. TRBJ2-5 TRBV12-3/TRBV12-4 . TGTGCCTGTAGGGACTTGGAGACCCAGTACTTC CACRDLETQYF
. TRBJ1-5 TRBV5-5 . TGTGCCAGCAGCGCGAGGGCAGGAGGGCATCAGCCCCAGCATTTT CASSARAGGHQPQHF
. TRBJ2-1 TRBV10-3 TRBD2 TGTGCCATCAGTGTAGTGGCGGGAGCGGGCTCCTATGAGCAGTTCTTC CAISVVAGAGSYEQFF
. TRBJ2-1 TRBV27 TRBD2 TGTGCCAGCAGCGTTCGGGCTAGCGGGAGGGATGAGCAGTTCTTC CASSVRASGRDEQFF
. TRBJ1-2 TRBV20-1 . TGCAGTGCTAGTAGCCCCTCAGGGGTTGCGGACTATGGCTACACCTTC CSASSPSGVADYGYTF
. TRBJ2-5 TRBV6-5 TRBD1 TGTGCCAGCAGCCGGACAGGGCAAGAGACCCAGTACTTC CASSRTGQETQYF
. TRBJ1-2 TRBV18 . TGTGCCAGCTCACCGTCAGGGGCAGCCTATGGCTACACCTTC CASSPSGAAYGYTF
. TRBJ2-7 TRBV6-6 TRBD2 TGTGCCAGCAGTTACTCGGGGGGGTCCTACGAGCAGTACTTC CASSYSGGSYEQYF
. TRBJ1-1 TRBV5-1 TRBD1 TGCGCCAGCAGCTCCAATCCCCGACAGGGGTCGGGCACTGAAGCTTTCTTT CASSSNPRQGSGTEAFF
. TRBJ2-3 TRBV2 . TGTGCCAGCAGGCCGGGGAGGTCACGCACAGATACGCAGTATTTT CASRPGRSRTDTQYF
. TRBJ2-7 TRBV7-9 TRBD2 TGTGCCAGCAGCTCAATCGGACTAGCGGGGGGGACCTACGAGCAGTACTTC CASSSIGLAGGTYEQYF
. TRBJ1-2 TRBV11-2 . TGTGCCAGCAGCTCAGTGCCCGGACAACACGTTAACTATGGCTACACCTTC CASSSVPGQHVNYGYTF
. TRBJ2-2 TRBV7-7 . TGTGCTAGCAGCCCCACCGCGGGGCGTGGCGGGGAGCTGTTTTTT CASSPTAGRGGELFF
. TRBJ2-5 TRBV7-7 . TGTGCTAGCAGCCCGGCCGGGACAATCGCGGAGACCCAGTACTTC CASSPAGTIAETQYF
. TRBJ1-2 TRBV3-1/TRBV3-2 . TGTGCCAGCAGCCAAGAGGACAGAGGGGGCTACACCTTC CASSQEDRGGYTF
. TRBJ2-1 TRBV19 TRBD2 TGTGCCAGTAGTATCCGACTAGCCCGAGATGAGCAGTTCTTC CASSIRLARDEQFF
. TRBJ1-5 TRBV12-1 . TGTGCCAGCAGCCCGGTAGTGGTGTATAGCAATCAGCCCCAGCATTTT CASSPVVVYSNQPQHF
. TRBJ1-1 TRBV3-1/TRBV3-2 TRBD1 TGTGCCAGCAGCCCGGACAGGACCCCTGAAGCTTTCTTT CASSPDRTPEAFF
once TRBJ2-5 TRBV5-3 . TGTGCCAGAAGCTTGGCCGACAGAGTCCAAGAGACCCAGTACTTC CARSLADRVQETQYF
. TRBJ1-1 TRBV20-1 . TGCAGTGCTATTACCGGGGCTGAAGCTTTCTTT CSAITGAEAFF